The clone carrying this T cell receptor beta chain was seen ten or more times. This entry comes from a study of T cells after posttransplantation cyclophosphamide. Busulfan-fludarabine conditioning, marrow transplant, and cyclophosphamide on days +3 and +4 were administered. Germline assignment: CDR1 MNHEY and CDR2 SMNVEV (reference sequence). The CDR3 has 17 residues. The V and J ends lost 4 bases and 0 bases respectively, with 17 bases between them. TCRdb keeps only in-frame clones here, not all; method: immunoSEQ multiplex PCR. The sample offers over 10,000 clones and no singletons, the top ten holding 26%.

The chain recombines TRBV27 with TRBJ2-3, with D possibly being TRBD2 (6 bases). The sequences come from PBMCs, collected after allogeneic stem cell transplant with posttransplant cyclophosphamide. The clonotype originates from a female patient in her thirties or forties who received an allogeneic stem cell transplant from an unrelated donor, was CMV-positive, and had acute GVHD only. Some T cells may originate from the graft donor. CDR3 coding DNA: TGTGCCAGCAGTTGGCTTTGGGGGGAAGGGAGCACAGATACGCAGTATTTT. Translated: CASSWLWGEGSTDTQYF.